Listed here are 16 T cell receptor beta chains from one sample, sequenced in a study of beta chain features in type 1 diabetes. Sequencing targeted expressed TCRB transcripts, as all isolated RNA had been reverse transcribed. Method: immunoSEQ multiplex PCR; TCRdb's copy keeps in-frame clones and lacks some. The sample has around 170,000 clones, roughly 9.1% seen once. Material for sequencing was central memory CD4+ T cells from blood. The receptors originated from a woman under 30 in good health.

The chain links TRBV10-3 to TRBJ2-5; 8 bases line up with TRBD2. Germline V gene data show CDR1 as ENHRY and CDR2 as SYGVKD. The CDR3 has 14 amino acids. The V and J ends lost 5 bases and 10 bases, in that order; junction bases with no gene match: 12. CDR3 loop: CAISLSGGPVGQYF. The CDR3 nucleotides are TGTGCCATCAGTTTAAGCGGGGGTCCCGTCGGCCAGTACTTC.

This chain connects TRBV20-1 to TRBJ2-3; D is uncertain. Germline loops: CDR1 DFQATT, CDR2 SNEGSKA (reference sequence). The CDR3 loop spans 11 amino acids. V lost 6 bases and J 6 bases, leaving 10 bases between the germline ends. The CDR3 DNA reads as TGCAGTGCCCACAGTTTTGATACGCAGTATTTT. Translating it yields CSAHSFDTQYF.

V usage is TRBV5-1 and J usage is TRBJ1-4, with a weak D call TRBD1 (6 bases). The ends were cut back, 4 bases at V and 2 bases at J, with 15 bases in the middle. Germline CDR1 is SGHRS and CDR2 is YFSETQ. The CDR3 is 16 residues long. The CDR3 reads CASSDRPAGTNEKLFF. The CDR3 DNA reads TGCGCCAGCAGCGACAGGCCAGCAGGGACTAATGAAAAACTGTTTTTT.

This clone was detected only a few times. The chain is built from TRBV5-1 and TRBJ2-3; 8 bases agree with TRBD1. V lost 4 bases and J lost 4; bases outside the gene matches: 5. CDR3 size: 14 residues. Per the germline V gene, CDR1 is SGHRS and CDR2 is YFSETQ. The CDR3 DNA reads TGCGCCAGCAGCGTTTCGACAGGGGCAGATACGCAGTATTTT. It specifies CASSVSTGADTQYF.

This clone occurred many times. The chain couples TRBV2 to TRBJ1-6, with no clear D. CDR3 length equals 13 residues. The germline CDR1 and CDR2 sequences are SNHLY and FYNNEI. The V end was cut by 7 bases, the J end by 8 bases, with 12 bases between. The CDR3: CASNEGIDSPLHF. The CDR3 DNA reads TGTGCCAGCAACGAGGGTATAGATTCACCCCTCCACTTT.

This clone came up a few times. V is TRBV11-2 and J is TRBJ2-5, with D maybe TRBD2 (5 bases). The CDR3 runs 13 residues. V was shortened by 2 bases and J by 9 bases, with 13 bases between the two germline ends. From germline, CDR1 is SGHAT and CDR2 FQNNGV. CDR3 loop: CASSLWEREAQYF. CDR3 nucleotide sequence: TGTGCCAGCAGCTTATGGGAACGGGAAGCCCAGTACTTC.

The chain recombines TRBV4-2 with TRBJ1-2; D not resolved. V shed 1 base and J shed 7 bases, with 16 bases lying between them. The CDR3 runs 15 residues. From germline, CDR1 is LGHNA and CDR2 YNFKEQ. CDR3 amino acids: CASSQVENTRGGYTF. CDR3 in DNA: TGTGCCAGCAGCCAAGTCGAGAACACCCGCGGTGGCTACACCTTC.

The chain recombines TRBV9 with TRBJ2-2, with D perhaps matching TRBD2 (6 bases). The CDR3 has 16 residues. Germline V CDR1 and CDR2: SGDLS, YYNGEE. With 3 bases removed from V and 5 bases from J, the gap between germline ends came to 17 bases. The CDR3 nucleotides read TGTGCCAGCAGCGCCCTCCGAAGGGGAGGTACCGGGGAGCTGTTTTTT. It encodes CASSALRRGGTGELFF. Full variable domain (remainder filled in from reference TRBV9 and TRBJ2-2): DSGVTQTPKHLITATGQRVTLRCSPRSGDLSVYWYQQSLDQGLQFLIQYYNGEERAKGNILERFSAQQFPDLHSELNLSSLELGDSALYFCASSALRRGGTGELFFGEGSRLTVL.

This clone was counted only a few times. This chain joins TRBV30 and TRBJ2-6; a possible D gene is TRBD2 (6 bases). Trimming stripped 0 bases from V and 4 bases from J, with 10 bases between. CDR3 length: 15 amino acids. Germline V gene sequence: CDR1 GTSNPN, CDR2 SVGIG (reference sequence). DNA of the CDR3: TGTGCCTGGAGTGTAGCCCGGGGGGGGGCCAACGTCCTGACTTTC. Its translation is CAWSVARGGANVLTF.

The V call is TRBV6-6, the J call TRBJ2-3; a weak D match, TRBD1 (6 bases). The V end was cut by 5 bases, the J end by 1 base, with 10 bases between. Germline V gene sequence: CDR1 MNHNY, CDR2 SVGAGI (reference sequence). CDR3 size: 14 residues. This CDR3 is CASSPGDGTDTQYF. The DNA for the CDR3 is TGTGCCAGCAGTCCAGGGGATGGCACAGATACGCAGTATTTT.

This clone came up a few times. V is TRBV30 and J is TRBJ1-1; D not certain. The length of the CDR3 is 11 residues. From germline, CDR1 is GTSNPN and CDR2 SVGIG (reference sequence). V was clipped by 2 bases and J by 6 bases, with 7 bases between them. As DNA, the CDR3 is TGTGCCTGGAGTTTTACAGCTGAAGCTTTCTTT. Its translation is CAWSFTAEAFF.

The V gene is TRBV5-1, the J gene TRBJ2-5; a possible D gene is TRBD1 (6 bases). Germline V lookup: CDR1 SGHRS, CDR2 YFSETQ. V was pared by 3 bases and J by 5 bases, with 11 bases between. The CDR3 has 13 residues. The DNA of the CDR3 is TGCGCCAGCAGCTCAGGGGTGGAGGAGACCCAGTACTTC. Translation: CASSSGVEETQYF.

This chain links TRBV11-2 with TRBJ1-2; D not certain. Deletions cut 3 bases from V and 7 bases from J, with 15 bases between. Germline V CDR1 and CDR2: SGHAT, FQNNGV. CDR3 length: 14 residues. CDR3 protein: CASSLIEGAVGYTF. The CDR3 DNA reads as TGTGCCAGCAGCTTGATCGAGGGCGCGGTTGGCTACACCTTC.

This clone turned up a few times. V and J are TRBV11-3 and TRBJ2-5; TRBD2 matches 10 bases. From germline, CDR1 is SGHNT and CDR2 YENEEA. V shed 1 base, J shed 5 bases, and the junction held 13 bases outside the gene matches. This CDR3 contains 18 residues. The CDR3 is CASSLVRAGGRGVETQYF. CDR3 sequence (DNA): TGTGCCAGCAGCTTAGTGCGAGCGGGGGGGCGAGGAGTGGAGACCCAGTACTTC.

In its sample, this clone was seen a few times. At one boundary the junction diverges from the germline segment, which might be a read error. This rearrangement joins TRBV6-1 to TRBJ2-4; perhaps TRBD1 as D (6 bases). This CDR3 has 14 residues. Germline values: CDR1 MNHNS, CDR2 SASEGT. CDR3 sequence reads: CASSEISTKGEEDF. CDR3 nucleotides: TGTGCCAGCAGTGAAATTAGCACTAAGGGGGAAGAGGACTTC.

In its sample, this clone was seen a few times. The chain joins TRBV2 to TRBJ1-1, with 7 bases lining up with TRBD1. J was trimmed by 1 base and V by 8 bases; bases with no gene match: 4. Looked up from germline, CDR1 is SNHLY and CDR2 is FYNNEI. The CDR3 runs 13 residues. CDR3 amino acids: CASSQGENTEAFF. In DNA form, the CDR3 reads TGTGCCAGCTCTCAGGGGGAGAACACTGAAGCTTTCTTT.